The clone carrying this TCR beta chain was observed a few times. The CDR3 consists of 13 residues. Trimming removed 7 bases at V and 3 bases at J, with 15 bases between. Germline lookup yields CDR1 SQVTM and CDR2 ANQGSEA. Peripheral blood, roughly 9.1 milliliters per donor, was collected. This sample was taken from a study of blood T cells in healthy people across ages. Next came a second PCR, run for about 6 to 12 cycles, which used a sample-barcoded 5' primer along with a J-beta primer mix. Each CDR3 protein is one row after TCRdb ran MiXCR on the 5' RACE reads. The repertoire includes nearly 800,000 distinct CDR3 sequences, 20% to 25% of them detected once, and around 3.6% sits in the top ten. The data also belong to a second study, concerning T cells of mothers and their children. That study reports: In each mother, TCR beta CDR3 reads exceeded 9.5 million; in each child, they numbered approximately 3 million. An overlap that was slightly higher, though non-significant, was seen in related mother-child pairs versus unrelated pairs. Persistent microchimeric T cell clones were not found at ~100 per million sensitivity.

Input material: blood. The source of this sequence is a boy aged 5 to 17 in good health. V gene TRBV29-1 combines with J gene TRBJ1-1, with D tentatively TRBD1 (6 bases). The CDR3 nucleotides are TGCAGCGCCGAGGGGGGGAGGGACACTGAAGCTTTCTTT. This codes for CSAEGGRDTEAFF.